This T cell receptor (beta chain) originates from a study of beta chain features in type 1 diabetes. General study findings and limits: The study found moderately but significantly shorter TCRB CDR3s in all four CD4+ subsets of Type 1 diabetes patients. Patients showed naive, central memory and Treg TCRB repertoires that appeared more similar than those of healthy donors.

TCRB transcripts that were expressed got sequenced, as all of the isolated RNA had been reverse transcribed. Generated by immunoSEQ multiplex PCR, the TCRdb table keeps only in-frame clones and is missing some. The table includes approximately 120,000 clones, 15% to 20% detected once. With regard to this clone: The antigen is not known.

Every donor provided one heparinised blood draw, which averaged about 120 mL. Using CD45RO/CCR7/CD25/CD127/CD95/CD27, CD4+ naive, central memory, regulatory and stem cell-like memory cells were sorted. Each of the sorted populations had a purity greater than 95%. V dropped 4 bases and J dropped 7; count of bases not matched to a gene: 10. Germline lookup yields CDR1 KGHSH and CDR2 LQKENI. This CDR3 is 16 amino acids long. The receptor's source is a man aged 18-30 years with type 1 diabetes. Sample: central memory CD4+ T cells from blood. The V call is TRBV18, the J call TRBJ2-7; 13 bases agree with TRBD2. This CDR3 reads CASSLLGLAGEDEQYF. CDR3 nucleotides: TGTGCCAGCTCACTCCTCGGACTAGCGGGAGAAGATGAGCAGTACTTC.